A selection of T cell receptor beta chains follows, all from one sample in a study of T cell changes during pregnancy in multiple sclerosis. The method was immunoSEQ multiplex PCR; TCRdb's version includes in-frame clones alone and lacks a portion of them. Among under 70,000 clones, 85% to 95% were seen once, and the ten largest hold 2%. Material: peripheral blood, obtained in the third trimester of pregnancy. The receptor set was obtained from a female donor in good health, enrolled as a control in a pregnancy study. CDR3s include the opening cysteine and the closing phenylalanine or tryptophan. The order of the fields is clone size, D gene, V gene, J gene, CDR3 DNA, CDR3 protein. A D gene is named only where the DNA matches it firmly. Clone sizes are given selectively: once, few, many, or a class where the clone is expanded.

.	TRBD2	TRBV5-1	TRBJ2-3	TGCGCCAGCAGCTTGTCCCCTAGCGGGGGCACAGATACGCAGTATTTT	CASSLSPSGGTDTQYF
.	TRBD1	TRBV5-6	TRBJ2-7	TGTGCCAGCAGCTTGGGTCAGGGGGCGCGCGAGCAGTACTTC	CASSLGQGAREQYF
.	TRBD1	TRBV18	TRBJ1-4	TGTGCCAGCTCACCACTTCCAGGGGGCGAAAAACTGTTTTTT	CASSPLPGGEKLFF
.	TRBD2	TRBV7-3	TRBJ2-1	TGTGCCAGCAGCCAGGGACTATTAGCGGGACATGAGCAGTTCTTC	CASSQGLLAGHEQFF
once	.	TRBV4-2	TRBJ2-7	TGTGCCAGCAGCCAAGAGGCCGGGGTAGGAACTTACGAGCAGTACTTC	CASSQEAGVGTYEQYF
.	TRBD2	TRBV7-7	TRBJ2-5	TGTGCTAGCAGCACGTCTAGCGGGAGTCAAGAGACCCAGTACTTC	CASSTSSGSQETQYF
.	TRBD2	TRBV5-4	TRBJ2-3	TGTGCCAGCAGCCAGGGGACTAGCCGGAAAACGACAGATACGCAGTATTTT	CASSQGTSRKTTDTQYF
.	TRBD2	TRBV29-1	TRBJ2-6	TGCAGCGTTCGGGGGGGCTCTGGGGCCAACGTCCTGACTTTC	CSVRGGSGANVLTF
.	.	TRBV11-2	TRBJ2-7	TGTGCCAGCAGTTCATTGGGCGCCGGCTCCTACGAGCAGTACTTC	CASSSLGAGSYEQYF
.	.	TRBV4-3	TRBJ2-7	TGCGCCAGCAGCCAAGAGCGGGATTCCTACGAGCAGTACTTC	CASSQERDSYEQYF
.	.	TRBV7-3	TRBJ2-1	TGTGCCAGCAGGAAGAAGGGGGGGGGACTACCGCCATTGGATGAGCAGTTCTTC	CASRKKGGGLPPLDEQFF